The rows below give T cell receptor beta chains drawn from one sample of a study of CD8 T cells in ankylosing spondylitis. Via MiXCR, TCRdb re-called the 5' RACE reads, giving one row per CDR3 protein. The sample records some 270,000 distinct CDR3 sequences, about 20% being singletons. What was sequenced was blood, either unsorted or a sorted T cell fraction (not recorded which). The receptors come from a male donor with ankylosing spondylitis or in good health (not recorded which). CDR3s include the opening cysteine and the closing phenylalanine or tryptophan. The order of the fields is CDR3 length, J gene, V gene, clone size, D gene, CDR3 protein, CDR3 DNA. D genes are given only for firm matches. The size of a clone is reported for some rows only, either as once, few or many, or as a class for expanded clones.

len: 13
j_gene: TRBJ2-1
v_gene: TRBV6-5
abundance: NA
d_gene: NA
CDR3aa: CASSYVASDEQFF
CDR3nt: TGTGCCAGCAGTTACGTGGCCTCGGATGAGCAGTTCTTC

len: 24
j_gene: TRBJ2-3
v_gene: TRBV14
abundance: NA
d_gene: NA
CDR3aa: CASSRYSRLGPLKLEPGPTDTQYF
CDR3nt: TGTGCCAGCAGCCGCTATAGTCGGCTAGGTCCACTGAAGCTAGAGCCGGGGCCCACAGATACGCAGTATTTT

len: 17
j_gene: TRBJ2-2
v_gene: TRBV21-1
abundance: NA
d_gene: NA
CDR3aa: CASSKEGRDRNTGELFF
CDR3nt: TGTGCCAGCAGCAAAGAGGGCAGGGACCGAAACACCGGGGAGCTGTTTTTT

len: 17
j_gene: TRBJ2-7
v_gene: TRBV15
abundance: NA
d_gene: NA
CDR3aa: CATSRDRSPYLSYEQYF
CDR3nt: TGTGCCACCAGCAGAGACCGCTCCCCCTATTTGTCCTACGAGCAGTACTTC

len: 16
j_gene: TRBJ2-1
v_gene: TRBV4-1
abundance: NA
d_gene: TRBD2
CDR3aa: CASSLGLAEIGNEQFF
CDR3nt: TGCGCCAGCAGCTTGGGACTAGCGGAAATCGGAAATGAGCAGTTCTTC

len: 11
j_gene: TRBJ1-1
v_gene: TRBV7-9
abundance: NA
d_gene: NA
CDR3aa: CASRQGPEAFF
CDR3nt: TGTGCCAGCAGGCAGGGCCCTGAAGCTTTCTTT

len: 17
j_gene: TRBJ2-7
v_gene: TRBV7-6
abundance: NA
d_gene: NA
CDR3aa: CASSQARGSRDSYEQYF
CDR3nt: TGTGCCAGCAGCCAAGCGCGGGGCAGCCGAGATTCCTACGAGCAGTACTTC

len: 16
j_gene: TRBJ2-1
v_gene: TRBV19
abundance: few
d_gene: NA
CDR3aa: CASSIVPLPSYNEQFF
CDR3nt: TGTGCCAGTAGTATAGTCCCTCTCCCCTCCTACAATGAGCAGTTCTTC

len: 15
j_gene: TRBJ1-2
v_gene: TRBV7-9
abundance: NA
d_gene: TRBD1
CDR3aa: CASSSPMDRTHGYTF
CDR3nt: TGTGCCAGCAGCTCCCCCATGGACAGGACCCATGGCTACACCTTC

len: 14
j_gene: TRBJ2-3
v_gene: TRBV25-1
abundance: few
d_gene: NA
CDR3aa: CASSVSGPTDTQYF
CDR3nt: TGTGCCAGCAGTGTAAGCGGCCCCACAGATACGCAGTATTTT

len: 17
j_gene: TRBJ2-6
v_gene: TRBV10-2
abundance: few
d_gene: TRBD1
CDR3aa: CASSQGDNFPGANVLTF
CDR3nt: TGCGCCAGCAGCCAGGGGGACAATTTCCCTGGGGCCAACGTCCTGACTTTC

len: 16
j_gene: TRBJ1-1
v_gene: TRBV12-3/TRBV12-4
abundance: NA
d_gene: TRBD1
CDR3aa: CASSLVYYRGNTEAFF
CDR3nt: TGTGCCAGCAGTTTGGTCTACTACAGGGGCAACACTGAAGCTTTCTTT

len: 14
j_gene: TRBJ2-5
v_gene: TRBV7-2
abundance: few
d_gene: NA
CDR3aa: CASSSWGAQETQYF
CDR3nt: TGTGCCAGCAGTTCCTGGGGAGCGCAAGAGACCCAGTACTTC

len: 15
j_gene: TRBJ2-5
v_gene: TRBV3-1
abundance: few
d_gene: TRBD2
CDR3aa: CASSLRTSFEETQYF
CDR3nt: TGTGCCAGCAGCCTCCGGACTAGTTTCGAAGAGACCCAGTACTTC

len: 13
j_gene: TRBJ1-1
v_gene: TRBV7-9
abundance: NA
d_gene: NA
CDR3aa: CASSSTGYTEAFF
CDR3nt: TGTGCCAGCAGCTCAACAGGTTACACTGAAGCTTTCTTT

len: 15
j_gene: TRBJ2-1
v_gene: TRBV5-1
abundance: many
d_gene: TRBD2
CDR3aa: CASSWTSGAYNEQFF
CDR3nt: TGCGCCAGCAGCTGGACTAGCGGGGCCTACAATGAGCAGTTCTTC

len: 16
j_gene: TRBJ2-3
v_gene: TRBV20-1
abundance: many
d_gene: NA
CDR3aa: CSARDRAGLSTDTQYF
CDR3nt: TGCAGTGCTAGAGATCGGGCGGGGCTTAGCACAGATACGCAGTATTTT

len: 16
j_gene: TRBJ1-6
v_gene: TRBV4-1
abundance: many
d_gene: TRBD1
CDR3aa: CASSPSADRPISPLHF
CDR3nt: TGCGCCAGCAGCCCCAGCGCGGACAGGCCAATTTCACCCCTCCACTTT

len: 14
j_gene: TRBJ2-3
v_gene: TRBV11-2
abundance: few
d_gene: NA
CDR3aa: CASSLVGVETTQYF
CDR3nt: TGTGCCAGCAGCTTAGTGGGGGTCGAGACTACGCAGTATTTT

len: 12
j_gene: TRBJ2-1
v_gene: TRBV4-1
abundance: NA
d_gene: NA
CDR3aa: CASSQDFYEQFF
CDR3nt: TGCGCCAGCAGCCAAGATTTCTATGAGCAGTTCTTC

len: 13
j_gene: TRBJ2-7
v_gene: TRBV4-2
abundance: few
d_gene: TRBD2
CDR3aa: CASMSGEGYEQYF
CDR3nt: TGTGCCAGCATGTCGGGGGAGGGCTACGAGCAGTACTTC

len: 14
j_gene: TRBJ2-5
v_gene: TRBV7-8
abundance: NA
d_gene: TRBD2
CDR3aa: CASSPGTTQETQYF
CDR3nt: TGTGCCAGCAGCCCAGGGACTACACAAGAGACCCAGTACTTC

len: 17
j_gene: TRBJ2-1
v_gene: TRBV9
abundance: many
d_gene: TRBD2
CDR3aa: CASSVVSGPTSYNEQFF
CDR3nt: TGTGCCAGCAGCGTAGTTAGCGGGCCTACCTCCTACAATGAGCAGTTCTTC

len: 15
j_gene: TRBJ2-1
v_gene: TRBV6-2/TRBV6-3
abundance: once
d_gene: NA
CDR3aa: CASSYSGFLSDEQFF
CDR3nt: TGTGCCAGCAGTTACTCGGGGTTCCTGAGCGATGAGCAGTTCTTC

len: 13
j_gene: TRBJ2-5
v_gene: TRBV15
abundance: NA
d_gene: NA
CDR3aa: CATSTENLGTQYF
CDR3nt: TGTGCCACCAGCACAGAGAACCTTGGGACCCAGTACTTC

len: 12
j_gene: TRBJ2-7
v_gene: TRBV6-5
abundance: NA
d_gene: NA
CDR3aa: CASSYDNYEQYF
CDR3nt: TGTGCCAGCAGTTACGATAACTACGAGCAGTACTTC

len: 14
j_gene: TRBJ1-2
v_gene: TRBV9
abundance: few
d_gene: NA
CDR3aa: CASSVAAEPYGYTF
CDR3nt: TGTGCCAGCAGCGTAGCTGCGGAGCCCTATGGCTACACCTTC

len: 14
j_gene: TRBJ2-5
v_gene: TRBV28
abundance: few
d_gene: NA
CDR3aa: CASSLASNQETQYF
CDR3nt: TGTGCCAGCAGTTTAGCCAGCAACCAAGAGACCCAGTACTTC

len: 15
j_gene: TRBJ2-3
v_gene: TRBV12-3/TRBV12-4
abundance: NA
d_gene: NA
CDR3aa: CASSGAGAAEDTQYF
CDR3nt: TGTGCCAGCAGTGGGGCAGGGGCTGCGGAGGATACGCAGTATTTT

len: 14
j_gene: TRBJ2-2
v_gene: TRBV6-5
abundance: NA
d_gene: NA
CDR3aa: CASSYVGHTGELFF
CDR3nt: TGTGCCAGCAGTTACGTCGGACACACCGGGGAGCTGTTTTTT

len: 15
j_gene: TRBJ1-6
v_gene: TRBV6-5
abundance: NA
d_gene: TRBD1
CDR3aa: CASSYSPGGDSPLHF
CDR3nt: TGTGCCAGCAGTTACTCGCCAGGGGGGGATTCACCCCTCCACTTT

len: 16
j_gene: TRBJ2-7
v_gene: TRBV4-3
abundance: few
d_gene: TRBD1
CDR3aa: CASSQATGGKSYEQYF
CDR3nt: TGCGCCAGCAGCCAAGCGACAGGGGGCAAGTCCTACGAGCAGTACTTC

len: 14
j_gene: TRBJ1-3
v_gene: TRBV7-2
abundance: few
d_gene: NA
CDR3aa: CASSLGLMGNTIYF
CDR3nt: TGTGCCAGCAGCTTAGGCTTAATGGGTAACACCATATATTTT

len: 16
j_gene: TRBJ2-3
v_gene: TRBV3-1
abundance: few
d_gene: TRBD2
CDR3aa: CASSHVSGRGTDTQYF
CDR3nt: TGTGCCAGCAGCCATGTTAGCGGGAGGGGCACAGATACGCAGTATTTT

len: 14
j_gene: TRBJ2-5
v_gene: TRBV20-1
abundance: many
d_gene: NA
CDR3aa: CSAKGGSQQETQYF
CDR3nt: TGCAGTGCTAAAGGGGGTAGTCAACAAGAGACCCAGTACTTC

len: 15
j_gene: TRBJ2-7
v_gene: TRBV5-8
abundance: few
d_gene: NA
CDR3aa: CASSDPISGLEEQYF
CDR3nt: TGTGCCAGCAGCGACCCGATTAGCGGCCTTGAGGAGCAGTACTTC

len: 15
j_gene: TRBJ2-4
v_gene: TRBV6-1
abundance: NA
d_gene: TRBD2
CDR3aa: CASGPTSPEGSIQYF
CDR3nt: TGTGCCAGCGGCCCGACTAGCCCCGAGGGAAGCATTCAGTACTTC

len: 16
j_gene: TRBJ1-2
v_gene: TRBV14
abundance: NA
d_gene: TRBD1
CDR3aa: CASSGRLGTAPYGYTF
CDR3nt: TGTGCCAGCAGCGGCCGACTTGGGACAGCCCCGTATGGCTACACCTTC

len: 14
j_gene: TRBJ2-3
v_gene: TRBV19
abundance: few
d_gene: NA
CDR3aa: CASSIQEPTDTQYF
CDR3nt: TGTGCCAGTAGTATCCAGGAGCCCACAGATACGCAGTATTTT

len: 14
j_gene: TRBJ2-1
v_gene: TRBV11-2
abundance: few
d_gene: TRBD1
CDR3aa: CASSSYDRDGEQFF
CDR3nt: TGTGCCAGCAGCTCGTATGACAGGGATGGTGAGCAGTTCTTC

len: 15
j_gene: TRBJ2-2
v_gene: TRBV5-1
abundance: few
d_gene: TRBD2
CDR3aa: CASSLEIAGAGELFF
CDR3nt: TGCGCCAGCAGCTTGGAAATAGCGGGAGCCGGGGAGCTGTTTTTT

len: 15
j_gene: TRBJ1-1
v_gene: TRBV29-1
abundance: NA
d_gene: NA
CDR3aa: CSVESEGGMNTEAFF
CDR3nt: TGCAGCGTTGAAAGTGAGGGTGGGATGAACACTGAAGCTTTCTTT